The text below deals with one T cell receptor beta chain. CDR1 and CDR2 from the germline V gene are SGHTA and FQGNSA. The V end lost 3 bases, the J end lost 2 bases, and 11 bases lay between the germline ends. The CDR3 has 14 residues. This sample stems from a study of blood T cell repertoires in COVID-19. Whole-study context: Whether acute or convalescent, the COVID-19 samples came from the United States, Italy and Spain.

Sequencing used immunoSEQ multiplex PCR; TCRdb keeps in-frame clones, though not all of them. The sample lists under 150,000 clones, about 85% occurring once. The gene calls are TRBV7-2 and TRBJ2-7; maybe TRBD1 (6 bases). Sequenced material: peripheral blood. The clonotype was recovered from a human donor in a cohort sampled during active COVID-19. CDR3 protein: CASSFYGQTYEQYF. The CDR3 DNA follows: TGTGCCAGCAGCTTTTACGGACAGACCTACGAGCAGTACTTC.